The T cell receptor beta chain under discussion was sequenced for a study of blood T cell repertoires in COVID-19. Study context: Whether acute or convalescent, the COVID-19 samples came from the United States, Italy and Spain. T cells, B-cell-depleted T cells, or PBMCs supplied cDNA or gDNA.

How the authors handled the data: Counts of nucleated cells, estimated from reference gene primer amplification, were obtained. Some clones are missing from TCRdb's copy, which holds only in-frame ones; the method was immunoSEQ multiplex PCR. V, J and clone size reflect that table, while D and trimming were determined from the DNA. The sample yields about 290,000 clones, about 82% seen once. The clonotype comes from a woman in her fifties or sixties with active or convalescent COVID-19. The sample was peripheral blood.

The CDR3 is CASSSGLAGGPGNEQFF. The DNA of the CDR3 is TGTGCCAGCAGTTCCGGACTAGCGGGAGGGCCTGGAAATGAGCAGTTCTTC. The V and J genes are TRBV6-2 or TRBV6-3 and TRBJ2-1; 15 bases fit TRBD2. This CDR3 region has 17 residues. Germline values: CDR1 MNHEY, CDR2 SVGEGT. Unmatched junction bases numbered 8, after V lost 4 bases and J lost 7 bases.